This is a list of T cell receptor beta chains from one sample in a study of regulatory T cells in long-lasting Graves disease. TCRdb fed the multiplex PCR reads into MiXCR, producing one record per CDR3 protein. Of just over 600,000 distinct CDR3 sequences in the sample, 16% are singletons; the top ten hold around 19%. The same data also went into a second study, on T cells in Graves' hyperthyroidism and ophthalmopathy.

Sequences were derived from peripheral blood mononuclear cells (PBMCs), sampled at new diagnosis, from a patient treated with antithyroid drugs. These TCRs come from a woman aged 30 to 39 with Graves disease. Both conserved end residues are part of each CDR3. A D gene is named only where the DNA matches it firmly. Size is omitted from some rows. Given values are once, few, many or a class for expanded clones.

DNA	CDR3	J	size	V	D
TGTGCCAGTAGTATGGGTCCCTGGGGCAATGAGCAGTTCTTC	CASSMGPWGNEQFF	TRBJ2-1	-	TRBV19	-
TGTGCCAGCAGCCCGCGGACTAGCGGACGGGGTGAGCAGTTCTTC	CASSPRTSGRGEQFF	TRBJ2-1	-	TRBV11-1	TRBD2
TGTGCCAGCAGCTTGGCGGGATCTAGCACAGATACGCAGTATTTT	CASSLAGSSTDTQYF	TRBJ2-3	many	TRBV7-3	-
TGCAGCGTTGATTTGGGGATAGGGACACATACGCAGTATTTT	CSVDLGIGTHTQYF	TRBJ2-3	-	TRBV29-1	-
TGTGCCAGTAGTATTCGCCTCACTGGGTCTCGGGGCTACACCTTC	CASSIRLTGSRGYTF	TRBJ1-2	few	TRBV19	-
TGCAGTGCTCGATGGGGTACGAACACTGAAGCTTTCTTT	CSARWGTNTEAFF	TRBJ1-1	many	TRBV20-1	-
TGTGCCAGCAGTTTATCACCGGGGCGTCTCACCGGGGAGCTGTTTTTT	CASSLSPGRLTGELFF	TRBJ2-2	few	TRBV27	-
TGTGCCAGCAGTTTAGCCCCCAATTTACTAGCGGGGTACACCGGGGAGCTGTTTTTT	CASSLAPNLLAGYTGELFF	TRBJ2-2	few	TRBV12-3/TRBV12-4	TRBD2
TGTGCCAGCAGTTACGGGGCCGCCTCATCCTACGAGCAGTACTTC	CASSYGAASSYEQYF	TRBJ2-7	-	TRBV6-2/TRBV6-3	-
TGTGCCAGCAGCGCCAGACAGGGGGACTATGGCTACACCTTC	CASSARQGDYGYTF	TRBJ1-2	many	TRBV2	TRBD1
TGCAGTGCTACCGGGACTAGGATTCACGAGCAGTACTTC	CSATGTRIHEQYF	TRBJ2-7	many	TRBV20-1	TRBD2
TGTGCCAGCAGGGGACATCCGAACCCGTACCAAGAGACCCAGTACTTC	CASRGHPNPYQETQYF	TRBJ2-5	many	TRBV6-1	-
TGCGCCAGCAGCGTGGACAGGGGAACCTACGAGCAGTACTTC	CASSVDRGTYEQYF	TRBJ2-7	-	TRBV5-1	TRBD1
TGTGCCAGTACGGGGTACCAAGAGACCCAGTACTTC	CASTGYQETQYF	TRBJ2-5	-	TRBV6-1	-
TGTGCCAGCAGTTCCCAAACAAGGGGATATGGCGGGGAGCTGTTTTTT	CASSSQTRGYGGELFF	TRBJ2-2	-	TRBV12-3/TRBV12-4	-
TGTGCCAGCAGCCTCCCCGGCGGCACCGGGGAGCTGTTTTTT	CASSLPGGTGELFF	TRBJ2-2	many	TRBV11-2	-
TGTGCCAGCAGCTTAGTCGCTATCGATGAGCAGTTCTTC	CASSLVAIDEQFF	TRBJ2-1	many	TRBV7-9	-
TGTGCCAGCAGCTTCGGGCCGGCCGAGCAGTACTTC	CASSFGPAEQYF	TRBJ2-7	many	TRBV7-2	-
TGTGCCAGCAGCGTAGGCGGTAGCGGGAGCAGGGAGCAGTTCTTC	CASSVGGSGSREQFF	TRBJ2-1	few	TRBV9	TRBD2
TGTGCCACCAGCAGAACTAACGGACAGGGAGATGATAAAGCTTTCTTT	CATSRTNGQGDDKAFF	TRBJ1-1	few	TRBV15	TRBD1
TGTGCCAGCAGCGGGGGGAGATCCAAGGCGGAAGCTTTCTTT	CASSGGRSKAEAFF	TRBJ1-1	many	TRBV9	-
TGCAGCATAACATCGGTGGAACCCTACGAGCAGTACTTC	CSITSVEPYEQYF	TRBJ2-7	few	TRBV29-1	-
TGTGCCAGCAGCTTGCACCAAACAGGAGGAAAGACCCAGTACTTC	CASSLHQTGGKTQYF	TRBJ2-5	-	TRBV11-1	-
TGTGCCAGCAGTTTATCAGGACAGACCTATGGCTACACCTTC	CASSLSGQTYGYTF	TRBJ1-2	many	TRBV6-5	-
TGCAGTGCAAGAAAAGACAGGGGTGCTGGTGAGCAGTTCTTC	CSARKDRGAGEQFF	TRBJ2-1	many	TRBV20-1	TRBD1
TGTGCCAGCAGTTACAACCTAGCGGGAGGGCTCAGGAATGAGCAGTTCTTC	CASSYNLAGGLRNEQFF	TRBJ2-1	many	TRBV6-2/TRBV6-3	TRBD2
TGCAGTGCTAGACATACAGGGACCGCAACTAATGAAAAACTGTTTTTT	CSARHTGTATNEKLFF	TRBJ1-4	-	TRBV20-1	-
TGTGCCACCAGCAGACCCAGCACAGATACGCAGTATTTT	CATSRPSTDTQYF	TRBJ2-3	-	TRBV15	-
TGTGCCTGGAGTGTACTGAGCGGTACTAGCACAGATACGCAGTATTTT	CAWSVLSGTSTDTQYF	TRBJ2-3	few	TRBV30	-
TGTGCCAGCAGCTTAACGCCGGGACTAGCCACAGATACGCAGTATTTT	CASSLTPGLATDTQYF	TRBJ2-3	-	TRBV7-3	TRBD2
TGTGCCAGCCAATGGGGACCACACCCTAACAGGGAGCTGTTTTTT	CASQWGPHPNRELFF	TRBJ2-2	few	TRBV2	-
TGTGCCAGCAGGAACAGGGGCCTGGGCAATCAGCCCCAGCATTTT	CASRNRGLGNQPQHF	TRBJ1-5	many	TRBV27	TRBD1
TGTGCCGGCAGTCTAGCGGGCGGAGCCTATGAGCAGTTCTTC	CAGSLAGGAYEQFF	TRBJ2-1	-	TRBV2	TRBD2